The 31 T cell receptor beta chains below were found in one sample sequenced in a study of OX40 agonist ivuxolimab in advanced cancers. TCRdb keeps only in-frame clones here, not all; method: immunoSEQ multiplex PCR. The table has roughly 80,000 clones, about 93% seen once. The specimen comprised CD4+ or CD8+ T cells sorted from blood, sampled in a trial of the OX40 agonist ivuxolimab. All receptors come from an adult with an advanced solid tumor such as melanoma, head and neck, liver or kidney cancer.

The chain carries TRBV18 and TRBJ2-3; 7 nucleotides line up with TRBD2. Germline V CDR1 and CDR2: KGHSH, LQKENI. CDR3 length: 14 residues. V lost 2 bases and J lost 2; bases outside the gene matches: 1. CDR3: CASSPTSATDTQYF. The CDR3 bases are TGTGCCAGCTCACCAACTAGCGCCACAGATACGCAGTATTTT.

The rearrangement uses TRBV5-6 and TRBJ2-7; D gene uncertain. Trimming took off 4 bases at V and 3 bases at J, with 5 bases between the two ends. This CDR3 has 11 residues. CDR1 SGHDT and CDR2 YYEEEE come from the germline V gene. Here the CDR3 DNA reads TGTGCCAGCAGCCACGGCTACGAGCAGTACTTC. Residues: CASSHGYEQYF.

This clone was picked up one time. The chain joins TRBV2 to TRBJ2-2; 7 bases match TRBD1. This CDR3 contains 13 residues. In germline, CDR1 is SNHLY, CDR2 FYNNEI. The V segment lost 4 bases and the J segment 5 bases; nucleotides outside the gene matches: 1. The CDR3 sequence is CASSGQGTGELFF. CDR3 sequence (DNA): TGTGCCAGCAGTGGACAGGGAACCGGGGAGCTGTTTTTT.

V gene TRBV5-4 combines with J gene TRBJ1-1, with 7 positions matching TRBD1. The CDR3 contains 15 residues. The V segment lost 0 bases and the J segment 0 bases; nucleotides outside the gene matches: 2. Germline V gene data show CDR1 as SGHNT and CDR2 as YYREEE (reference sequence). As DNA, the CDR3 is TGTGCCAGCAGCTTGGGGGACAGAGTGAACACTGAAGCTTTCTTT. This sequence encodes CASSLGDRVNTEAFF.

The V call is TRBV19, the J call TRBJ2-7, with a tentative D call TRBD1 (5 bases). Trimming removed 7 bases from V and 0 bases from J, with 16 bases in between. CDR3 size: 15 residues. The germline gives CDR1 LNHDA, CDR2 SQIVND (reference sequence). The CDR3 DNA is TGTGCCAGTAATACGGACGACAGTAACTCCTACGAGCAGTACTTC. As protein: CASNTDDSNSYEQYF. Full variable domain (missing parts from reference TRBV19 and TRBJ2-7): DGGITQSPKYLFRKEGQNVTLSCEQNLNHDAMYWYRQDPGQGLRLIYYSQIVNDFQKGDIAEGYSVSREKKESFPLTVTSAQKNPTAFYLCASNTDDSNSYEQYFGPGTRLTVT.

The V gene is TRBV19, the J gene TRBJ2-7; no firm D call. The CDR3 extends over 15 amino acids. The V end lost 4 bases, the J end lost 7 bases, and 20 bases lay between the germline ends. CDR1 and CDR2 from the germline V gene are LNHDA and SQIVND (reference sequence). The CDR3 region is CASSTTGPPDVEQYF. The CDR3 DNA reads TGTGCCAGTAGTACAACCGGGCCCCCTGATGTGGAGCAGTACTTC.

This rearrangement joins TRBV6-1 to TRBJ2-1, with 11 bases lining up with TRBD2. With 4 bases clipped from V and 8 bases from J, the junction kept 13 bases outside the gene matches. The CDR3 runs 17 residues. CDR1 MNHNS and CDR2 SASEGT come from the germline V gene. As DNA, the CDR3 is TGTGCCAGCAGTGGGCAAACTCTAGCGGGAGGAGGGGATGAGCAGTTCTTC. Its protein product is CASSGQTLAGGGDEQFF.

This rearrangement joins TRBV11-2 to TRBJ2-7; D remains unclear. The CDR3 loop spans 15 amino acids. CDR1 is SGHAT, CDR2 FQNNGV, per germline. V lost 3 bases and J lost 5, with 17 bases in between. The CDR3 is CASSLLPTSPNEQYF. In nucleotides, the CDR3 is TGTGCCAGCAGCTTGTTACCCACATCCCCCAACGAGCAGTACTTC.

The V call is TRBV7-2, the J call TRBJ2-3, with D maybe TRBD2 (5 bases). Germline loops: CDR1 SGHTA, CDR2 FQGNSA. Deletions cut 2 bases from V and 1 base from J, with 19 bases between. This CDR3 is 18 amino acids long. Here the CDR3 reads CASSLIFSGLSGTDTQYF. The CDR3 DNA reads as TGTGCCAGCAGCTTAATTTTTTCGGGGTTAAGCGGCACAGATACGCAGTATTTT.

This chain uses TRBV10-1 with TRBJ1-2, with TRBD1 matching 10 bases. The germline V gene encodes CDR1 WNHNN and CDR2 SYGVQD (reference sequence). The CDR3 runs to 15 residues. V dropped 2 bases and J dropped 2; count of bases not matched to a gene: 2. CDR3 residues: CASSEDRGPNYGYTF. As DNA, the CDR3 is TGCGCCAGCAGTGAGGACAGGGGGCCGAACTATGGCTACACCTTC.

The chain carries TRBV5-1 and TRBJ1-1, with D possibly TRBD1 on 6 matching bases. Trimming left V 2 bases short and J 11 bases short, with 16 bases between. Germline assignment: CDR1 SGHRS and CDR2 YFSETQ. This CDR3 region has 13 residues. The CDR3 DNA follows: TGCGCCAGCAGCTTCCCAGGGGTCCCTGGGGCTTTCTTT. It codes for CASSFPGVPGAFF.

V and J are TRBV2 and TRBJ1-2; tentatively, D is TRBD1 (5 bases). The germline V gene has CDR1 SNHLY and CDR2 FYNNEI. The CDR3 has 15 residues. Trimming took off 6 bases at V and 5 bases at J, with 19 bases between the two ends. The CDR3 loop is CASSPFEGREYGYTF. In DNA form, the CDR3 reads TGTGCCAGCAGCCCCTTTGAGGGGCGGGAATATGGCTACACCTTC.

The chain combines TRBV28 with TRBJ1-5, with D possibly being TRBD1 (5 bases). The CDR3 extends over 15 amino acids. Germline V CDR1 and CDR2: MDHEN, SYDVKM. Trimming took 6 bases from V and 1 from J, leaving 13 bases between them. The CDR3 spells CASRHERGSNQPQHF. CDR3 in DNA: TGTGCCAGCAGACACGAACGGGGGAGCAATCAGCCCCAGCATTTT. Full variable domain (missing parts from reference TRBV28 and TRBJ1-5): DVKVTQSSRYLVKRTGEKVFLECVQDMDHENMFWYRQDPGLGLRLIYFSYDVKMKEKGDIPEGYSVSREKKERFSLILESASTNQTSMYLCASRHERGSNQPQHFGDGTRLSIL.

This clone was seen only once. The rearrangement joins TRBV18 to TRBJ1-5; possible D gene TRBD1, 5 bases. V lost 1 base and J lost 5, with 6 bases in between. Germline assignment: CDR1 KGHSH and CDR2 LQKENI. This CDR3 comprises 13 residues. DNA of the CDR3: TGTGCCAGCTCACCACTGGGGGATCAGCCCCAGCATTTT. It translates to CASSPLGDQPQHF.

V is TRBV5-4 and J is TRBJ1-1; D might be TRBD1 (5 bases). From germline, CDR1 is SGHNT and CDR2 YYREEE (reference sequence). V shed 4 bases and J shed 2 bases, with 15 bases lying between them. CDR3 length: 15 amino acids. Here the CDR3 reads CASSLPGPVNTEAFF. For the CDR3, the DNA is TGTGCCAGCAGCCTCCCGGGACCAGTTAACACTGAAGCTTTCTTT.

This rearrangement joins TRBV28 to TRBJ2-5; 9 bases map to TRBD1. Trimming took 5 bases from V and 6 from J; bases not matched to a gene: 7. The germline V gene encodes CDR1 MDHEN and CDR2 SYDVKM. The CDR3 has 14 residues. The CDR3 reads CASSLTGGGKTQYF. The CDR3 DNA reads TGTGCCAGCAGTCTCACAGGGGGCGGGAAGACCCAGTACTTC. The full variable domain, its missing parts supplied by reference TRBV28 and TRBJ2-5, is DVKVTQSSRYLVKRTGEKVFLECVQDMDHENMFWYRQDPGLGLRLIYFSYDVKMKEKGDIPEGYSVSREKKERFSLILESASTNQTSMYLCASSLTGGGKTQYFGPGTRLLVL.

The CDR3 loop is CASSLGLQGDGYTF. The CDR3 DNA sequence: TGTGCCAGCAGCTTAGGCTTACAGGGGGATGGCTACACCTTC. The J gene is TRBJ1-2, the V gene TRBV7-9, with 8 nucleotides matching TRBD1. The CDR3 sequence is 14 residues long. CDR1 is SEHNR and CDR2 is FQNEAQ in the germline V gene (reference sequence). V gave up 1 base and J gave up 6 bases; unmatched junction bases: 4.

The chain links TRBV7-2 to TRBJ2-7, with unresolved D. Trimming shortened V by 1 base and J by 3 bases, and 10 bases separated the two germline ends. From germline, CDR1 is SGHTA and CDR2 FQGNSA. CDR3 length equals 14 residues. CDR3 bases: TGTGCCAGCAGCTTAGTTGTCGACTTCTACGAGCAGTACTTC. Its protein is CASSLVVDFYEQYF. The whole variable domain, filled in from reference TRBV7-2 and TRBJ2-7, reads GAGVSQSPSNKVTEKGKDVELRCDPISGHTALYWYRQSLGQGLEFLIYFQGNSAPDKSGLPSDRFSAERTGGSVSTLTIQRTQQEDSAVYLCASSLVVDFYEQYFGPGTRLTVT.

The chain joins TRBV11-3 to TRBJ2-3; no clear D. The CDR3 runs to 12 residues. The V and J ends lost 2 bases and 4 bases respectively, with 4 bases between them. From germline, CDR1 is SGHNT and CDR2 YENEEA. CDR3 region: CASSLNADTQYF. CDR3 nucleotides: TGTGCCAGCAGCTTAAACGCAGATACGCAGTATTTT.

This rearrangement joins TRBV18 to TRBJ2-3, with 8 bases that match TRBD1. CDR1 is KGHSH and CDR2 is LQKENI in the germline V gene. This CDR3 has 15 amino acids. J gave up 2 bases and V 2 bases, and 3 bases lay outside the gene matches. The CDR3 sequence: CASSPAGGPTDTQYF. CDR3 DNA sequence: TGTGCCAGCTCACCAGCAGGGGGCCCCACAGATACGCAGTATTTT.

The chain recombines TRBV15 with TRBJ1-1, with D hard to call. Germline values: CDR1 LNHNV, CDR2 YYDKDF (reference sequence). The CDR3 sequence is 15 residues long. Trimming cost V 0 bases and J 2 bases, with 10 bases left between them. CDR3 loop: CATSREQSGNTEAFF. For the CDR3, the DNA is TGTGCCACCAGCAGAGAACAGTCGGGTAACACTGAAGCTTTCTTT.

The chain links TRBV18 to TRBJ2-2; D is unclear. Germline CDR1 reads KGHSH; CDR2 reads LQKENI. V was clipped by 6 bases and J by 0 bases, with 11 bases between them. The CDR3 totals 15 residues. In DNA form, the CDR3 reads TGTGCCAGCTCCCCTAGGCTAGCGAACACCGGGGAGCTGTTTTTT. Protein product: CASSPRLANTGELFF.

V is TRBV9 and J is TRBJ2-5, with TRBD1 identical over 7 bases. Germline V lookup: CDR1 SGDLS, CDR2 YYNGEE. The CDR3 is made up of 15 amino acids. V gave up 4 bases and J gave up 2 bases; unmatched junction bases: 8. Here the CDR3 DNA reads TGTGCCAGCAGCCGGCAAGTGGGACAGCAAGAGACCCAGTACTTC. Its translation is CASSRQVGQQETQYF. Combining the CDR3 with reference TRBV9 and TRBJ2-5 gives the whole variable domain DSGVTQTPKHLITATGQRVTLRCSPRSGDLSVYWYQQSLDQGLQFLIQYYNGEERAKGNILERFSAQQFPDLHSELNLSSLELGDSALYFCASSRQVGQQETQYFGPGTRLLVL.

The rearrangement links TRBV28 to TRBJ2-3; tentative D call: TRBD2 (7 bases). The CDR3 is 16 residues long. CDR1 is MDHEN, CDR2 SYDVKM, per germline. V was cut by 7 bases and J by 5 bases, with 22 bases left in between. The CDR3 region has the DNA TGTGCCAGCATATCTAGGGGGGAGGGCCAGGGAGATACGCAGTATTTT. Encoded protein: CASISRGEGQGDTQYF.

CDR3 in amino acids: CASSLEGSYTGELFF. The CDR3 DNA reads as TGCGCCAGCAGTCTGGAGGGCAGCTACACCGGGGAGCTGTTTTTT. The chain uses TRBV5-1 and TRBJ2-2; D is possibly TRBD2 (6 bases). The CDR3 is made up of 15 amino acids. Trimming stripped 5 bases from V and 3 bases from J, with 14 bases between. Germline CDR1 SGHRS, CDR2 YFSETQ.

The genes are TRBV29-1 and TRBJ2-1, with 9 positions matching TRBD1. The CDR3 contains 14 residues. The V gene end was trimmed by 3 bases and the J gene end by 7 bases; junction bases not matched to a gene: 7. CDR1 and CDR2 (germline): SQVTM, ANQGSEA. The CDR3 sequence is CSVDGQGQFNEQFF. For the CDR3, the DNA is TGCAGCGTTGATGGACAGGGGCAATTTAATGAGCAGTTCTTC.

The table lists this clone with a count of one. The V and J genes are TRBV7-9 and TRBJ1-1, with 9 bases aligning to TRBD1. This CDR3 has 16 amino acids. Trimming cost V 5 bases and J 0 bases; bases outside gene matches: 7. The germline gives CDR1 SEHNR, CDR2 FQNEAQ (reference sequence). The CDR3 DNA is TGTGCCAGCAGCCCGGGACAGGGCTCCTTGAACACTGAAGCTTTCTTT. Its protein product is CASSPGQGSLNTEAFF.

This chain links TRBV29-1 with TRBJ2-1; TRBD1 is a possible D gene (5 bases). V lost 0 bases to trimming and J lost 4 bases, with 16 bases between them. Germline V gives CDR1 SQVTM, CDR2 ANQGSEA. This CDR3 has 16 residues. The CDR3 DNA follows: TGCAGCGTTGAAGATTTTTCCCCGACAGTTTACAATGAGCAGTTCTTC. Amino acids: CSVEDFSPTVYNEQFF.

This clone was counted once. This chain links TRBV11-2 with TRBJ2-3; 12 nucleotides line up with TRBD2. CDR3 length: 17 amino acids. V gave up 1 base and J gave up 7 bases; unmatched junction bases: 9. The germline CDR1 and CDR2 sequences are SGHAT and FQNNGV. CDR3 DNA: TGTGCCAGCAGCTTAGGCTCGACTAGCGGGGGATCCTATACGCAGTATTTT. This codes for CASSLGSTSGGSYTQYF.

The CDR3 DNA is TGTGCCAGCAGCCTTACCTACAGGAGCTCCTATAATTCACCCCTCCACTTT. Its protein product is CASSLTYRSSYNSPLHF. V and J are TRBV7-2 and TRBJ1-6; weak D call: TRBD1 (5 bases). Germline CDR1 and CDR2: SGHTA and FQGNSA. This CDR3 is 17 amino acids long. Trimming took 5 bases from V and 0 from J, leaving 14 bases between them.

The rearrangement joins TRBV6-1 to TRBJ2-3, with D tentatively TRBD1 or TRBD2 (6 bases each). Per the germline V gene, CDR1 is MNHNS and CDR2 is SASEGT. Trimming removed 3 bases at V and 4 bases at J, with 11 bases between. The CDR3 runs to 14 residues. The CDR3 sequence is CASSELRGADTQYF. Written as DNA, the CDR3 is TGTGCCAGCAGTGAGTTGAGGGGGGCAGATACGCAGTATTTT.